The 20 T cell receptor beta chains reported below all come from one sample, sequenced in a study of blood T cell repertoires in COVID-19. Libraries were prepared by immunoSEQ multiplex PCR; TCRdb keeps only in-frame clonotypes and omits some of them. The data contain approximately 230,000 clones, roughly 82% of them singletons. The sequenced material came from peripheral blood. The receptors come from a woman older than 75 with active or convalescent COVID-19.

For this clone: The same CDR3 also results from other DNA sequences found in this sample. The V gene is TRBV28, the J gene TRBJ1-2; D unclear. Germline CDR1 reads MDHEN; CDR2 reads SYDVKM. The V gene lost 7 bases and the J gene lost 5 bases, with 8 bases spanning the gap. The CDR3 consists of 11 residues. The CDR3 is CASTRGYGYTF. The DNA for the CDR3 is TGTGCCAGCACCCGAGGGTATGGCTACACCTTC.

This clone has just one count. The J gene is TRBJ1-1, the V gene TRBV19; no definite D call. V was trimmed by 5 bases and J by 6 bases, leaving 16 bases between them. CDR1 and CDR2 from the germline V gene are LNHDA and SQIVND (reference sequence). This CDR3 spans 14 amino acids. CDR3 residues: CASSATLWRPEAFF. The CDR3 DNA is TGTGCCAGTAGTGCCACACTATGGCGCCCTGAAGCTTTCTTT.

The CDR3 nucleotides are TGTGCCAGCAGTCCAGGGGGAAACACTGAAGCTTTCTTT. Its translation: CASSPGGNTEAFF. The chain carries TRBV2 and TRBJ1-1; 7 bases line up with TRBD1. The CDR3 has 13 residues. V shed 5 bases and J 2 bases; nucleotides not matched to a gene: 2. CDR1 SNHLY and CDR2 FYNNEI come from the germline V gene.

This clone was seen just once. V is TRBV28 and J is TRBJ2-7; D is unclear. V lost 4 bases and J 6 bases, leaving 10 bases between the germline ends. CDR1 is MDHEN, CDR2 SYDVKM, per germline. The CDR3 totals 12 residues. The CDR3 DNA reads TGTGCCAGCAGTTCCCGGGTGCGCGAGCAGTACTTC. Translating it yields CASSSRVREQYF.

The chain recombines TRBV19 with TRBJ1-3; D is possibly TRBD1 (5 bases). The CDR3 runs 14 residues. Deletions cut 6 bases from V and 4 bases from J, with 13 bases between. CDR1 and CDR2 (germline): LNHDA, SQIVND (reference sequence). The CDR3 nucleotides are TGTGCCAGTAGCAGTCAGGGTTCCGGAAACACCATATATTTT. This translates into CASSSQGSGNTIYF.

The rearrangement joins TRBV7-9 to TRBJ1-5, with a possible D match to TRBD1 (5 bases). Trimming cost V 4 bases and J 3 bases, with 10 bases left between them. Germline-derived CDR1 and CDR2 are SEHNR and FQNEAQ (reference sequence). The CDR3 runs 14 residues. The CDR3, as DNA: TGTGCCAGCAGCTCCCCGACAGCCAATCAGCCCCAGCATTTT. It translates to CASSSPTANQPQHF.

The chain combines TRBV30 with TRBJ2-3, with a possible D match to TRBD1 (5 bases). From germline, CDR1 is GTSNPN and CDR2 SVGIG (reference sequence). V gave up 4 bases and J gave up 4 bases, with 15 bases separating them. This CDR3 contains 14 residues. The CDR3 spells CAWKRDSRADTQYF. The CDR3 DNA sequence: TGTGCCTGGAAAAGAGACTCCAGGGCAGATACGCAGTATTTT.

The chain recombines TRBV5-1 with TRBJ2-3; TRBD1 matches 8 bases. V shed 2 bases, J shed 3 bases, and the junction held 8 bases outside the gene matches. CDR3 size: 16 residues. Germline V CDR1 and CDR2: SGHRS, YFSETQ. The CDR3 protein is CASSLRTGRRTDTQYF. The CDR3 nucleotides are TGCGCCAGCAGCTTAAGGACAGGGAGGAGGACAGATACGCAGTATTTT. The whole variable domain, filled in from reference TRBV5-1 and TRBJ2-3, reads KAGVTQTPRYLIKTRGQQVTLSCSPISGHRSVSWYQQTPGQGLQFLFEYFSETQRNKGNFPGRFSGRQFSNSRSEMNVSTLELGDSALYLCASSLRTGRRTDTQYFGPGTRLTVL.

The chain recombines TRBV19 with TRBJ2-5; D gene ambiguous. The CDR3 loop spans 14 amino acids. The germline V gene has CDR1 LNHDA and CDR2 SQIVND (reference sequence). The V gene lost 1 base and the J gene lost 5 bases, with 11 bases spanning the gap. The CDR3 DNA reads TGTGCCAGTAGTATAGGTGGTAGCTGGGAGACCCAGTACTTC. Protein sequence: CASSIGGSWETQYF.

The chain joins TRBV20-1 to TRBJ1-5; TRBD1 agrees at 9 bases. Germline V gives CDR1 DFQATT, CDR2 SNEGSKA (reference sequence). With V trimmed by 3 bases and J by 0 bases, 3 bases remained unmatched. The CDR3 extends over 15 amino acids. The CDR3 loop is CSASLGQGSNQPQHF. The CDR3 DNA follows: TGCAGTGCTAGTCTGGGACAGGGTAGCAATCAGCCCCAGCATTTT.

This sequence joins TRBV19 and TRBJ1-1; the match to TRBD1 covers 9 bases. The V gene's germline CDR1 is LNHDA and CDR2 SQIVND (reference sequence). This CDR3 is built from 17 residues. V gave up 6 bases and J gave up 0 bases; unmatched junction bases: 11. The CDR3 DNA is TGTGCCAGTAGGATCCGTCCGGGACAGGGTTTGAACACTGAAGCTTTCTTT. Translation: CASRIRPGQGLNTEAFF.

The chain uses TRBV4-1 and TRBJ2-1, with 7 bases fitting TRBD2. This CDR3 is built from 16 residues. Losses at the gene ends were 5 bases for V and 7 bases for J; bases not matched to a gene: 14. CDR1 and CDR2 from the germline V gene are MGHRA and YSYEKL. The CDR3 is CASSLQPGLNSNEQFF. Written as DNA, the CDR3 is TGCGCCAGCAGCTTGCAGCCGGGACTAAACTCAAATGAGCAGTTCTTC.

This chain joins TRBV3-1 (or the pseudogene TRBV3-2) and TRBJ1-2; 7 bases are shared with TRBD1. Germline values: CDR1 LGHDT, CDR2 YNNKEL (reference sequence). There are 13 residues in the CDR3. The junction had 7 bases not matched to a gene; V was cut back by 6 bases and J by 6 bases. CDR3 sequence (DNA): TGTGCCAGCAGTCACAATACAGGGGATGGCTACACCTTC. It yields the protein CASSHNTGDGYTF.

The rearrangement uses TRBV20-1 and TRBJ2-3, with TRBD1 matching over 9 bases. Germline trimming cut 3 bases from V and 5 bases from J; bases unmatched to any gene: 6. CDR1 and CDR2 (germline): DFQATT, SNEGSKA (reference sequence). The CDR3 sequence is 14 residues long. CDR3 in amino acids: CSASRGQGGDTQYF. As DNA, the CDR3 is TGCAGTGCTAGTAGGGGACAGGGAGGAGATACGCAGTATTTT.

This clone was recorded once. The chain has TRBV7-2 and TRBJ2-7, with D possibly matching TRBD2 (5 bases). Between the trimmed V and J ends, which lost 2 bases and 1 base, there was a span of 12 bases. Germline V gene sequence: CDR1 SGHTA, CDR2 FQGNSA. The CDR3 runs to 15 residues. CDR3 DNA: TGTGCCAGCAGCTTAAGAACTAGTTCGTCCTACGAGCAGTACTTC. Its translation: CASSLRTSSSYEQYF.

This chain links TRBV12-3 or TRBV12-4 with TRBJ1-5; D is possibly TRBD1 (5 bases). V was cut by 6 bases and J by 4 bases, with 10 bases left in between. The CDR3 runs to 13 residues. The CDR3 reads CASRPGGNQPQHF. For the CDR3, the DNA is TGTGCCAGCAGACCCGGGGGGAATCAGCCCCAGCATTTT.

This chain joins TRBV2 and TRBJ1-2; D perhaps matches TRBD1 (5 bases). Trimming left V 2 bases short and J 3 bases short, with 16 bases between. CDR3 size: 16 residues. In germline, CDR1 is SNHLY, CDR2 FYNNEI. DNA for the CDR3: TGTGCCAGCAGTGAAACTCCCAGGGTGCCCTACTATGGCTACACCTTC. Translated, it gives CASSETPRVPYYGYTF.

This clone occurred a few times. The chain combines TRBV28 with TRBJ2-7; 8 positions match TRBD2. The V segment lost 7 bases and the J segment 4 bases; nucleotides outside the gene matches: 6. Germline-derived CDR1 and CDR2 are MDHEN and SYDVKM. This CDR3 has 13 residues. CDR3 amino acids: CASNLAGGYEQYF. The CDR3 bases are TGTGCCAGCAATCTGGCGGGAGGTTACGAGCAGTACTTC.

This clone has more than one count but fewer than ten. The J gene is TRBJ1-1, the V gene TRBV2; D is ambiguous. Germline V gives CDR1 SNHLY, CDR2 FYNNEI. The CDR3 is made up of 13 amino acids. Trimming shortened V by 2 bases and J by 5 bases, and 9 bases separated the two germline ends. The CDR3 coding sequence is TGTGCCAGCAGTGAAACTTGGGCGACTGAAGCTTTCTTT. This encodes CASSETWATEAFF.

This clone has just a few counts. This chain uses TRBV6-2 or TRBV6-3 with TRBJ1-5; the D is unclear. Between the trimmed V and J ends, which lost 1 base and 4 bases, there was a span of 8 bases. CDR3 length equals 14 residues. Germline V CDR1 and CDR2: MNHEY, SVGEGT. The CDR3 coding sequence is TGTGCCAGCAGTTACTTCCCTATAAATCAGCCCCAGCATTTT. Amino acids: CASSYFPINQPQHF.